The clone carrying this TCR beta chain was counted many times. Its matching antigen is unknown. The CDR3 consists of 15 residues. V shed 5 bases, J shed 9 bases, and the junction held 8 bases outside the gene matches. Germline values: CDR1 SGHAT, CDR2 FQNNGV. This entry is derived from a study of T cells after posttransplantation cyclophosphamide. Overall study findings and caveats: TRB clonality was highly associated with recipient CMV seropositivity and reactivation.

Produced via immunoSEQ multiplex PCR; TCRdb's table is partial and in-frame only. The sample has about 24,000 clones, none seen only once. The receptor comes from a woman in her sixties in good health, CMV-negative, and a related stem cell transplant donor. The V call is TRBV11-2, the J call TRBJ2-1, with 12 bases lining up with TRBD2. What was sequenced was PBMCs. The CDR3 DNA is TGTGCCAGCAGCCGTTTGACTAGCGGGAGCGGTGAGCAGTTCTTC. Its translation is CASSRLTSGSGEQFF. Full variable domain (rest looked up from reference TRBV11-2 and TRBJ2-1): EAGVAQSPRYKIIEKRQSVAFWCNPISGHATLYWYQQILGQGPKLLIQFQNNGVVDDSQLPKDRFSAERLKGVDSTLKIQPAKLEDSAVYLCASSRLTSGSGEQFFGPGTRLTVL.